Presented here are 11 T cell receptor beta chains from one specimen sequenced in a study of blood T cell repertoires in COVID-19. Sequenced by immunoSEQ multiplex PCR; TCRdb stores in-frame clones only, minus some. Here the sample spans approximately 300,000 clones, over 75% being singletons. Sequencing used PBMCs or T cells enriched from blood (not recorded which). These receptors were collected from a woman in her twenties or thirties who had recovered from COVID-19.

The rearrangement joins TRBV12-3 or TRBV12-4 to TRBJ1-2; D might be TRBD1 (5 bases). Trimming pared 5 bases from V and 8 bases from J, leaving 15 bases between. This CDR3 is built from 13 residues. CDR3 region: CASSPTRGGGYTF. The CDR3 DNA sequence: TGTGCCAGCAGTCCTACCCGGGGGGGAGGCTACACCTTC.

Concerning this clone: Other DNA sequences in the same sample also yield this CDR3. The V gene is TRBV6-1, the J gene TRBJ2-3; 8 bases align to TRBD1. With 0 bases clipped from V and 1 base from J, the junction kept 3 bases outside the gene matches. The length of the CDR3 is 16 residues. The germline V gene has CDR1 MNHNS and CDR2 SASEGT. The CDR3 spells CASSEAPGQGTDTQYF. Written as DNA, the CDR3 is TGTGCCAGCAGTGAAGCACCGGGACAGGGCACAGATACGCAGTATTTT.

This chain uses TRBV18 with TRBJ2-1, with 7 bases fitting TRBD1. Germline V gene sequence: CDR1 KGHSH, CDR2 LQKENI. Germline trimming cut 4 bases from V and 7 bases from J; bases unmatched to any gene: 4. There are 13 residues in the CDR3. The CDR3 DNA is TGTGCCAGCTCACTCACACAGGGGAATGAGCAGTTCTTC. Protein product: CASSLTQGNEQFF.

The chain is built from TRBV28 and TRBJ2-2; 8 nucleotides align to TRBD1. The CDR3 extends over 15 amino acids. The J segment lost 4 bases and the V segment lost 8 bases, leaving 9 bases of the junction unmatched. CDR1 is MDHEN and CDR2 is SYDVKM in the germline V gene. CDR3 in amino acids: CASSPPTGGTGELFF. CDR3 in DNA: TGTGCCAGCTCTCCCCCCACAGGGGGCACCGGGGAGCTGTTTTTT. Filled out from reference TRBV28 and TRBJ2-2, the complete variable domain reads DVKVTQSSRYLVKRTGEKVFLECVQDMDHENMFWYRQDPGLGLRLIYFSYDVKMKEKGDIPEGYSVSREKKERFSLILESASTNQTSMYLCASSPPTGGTGELFFGEGSRLTVL.

This clone has only one observation. The rearrangement links TRBV28 to TRBJ2-2; D remains ambiguous. The ends were cut back, 5 bases at V and 2 bases at J, with 18 bases in the middle. The CDR3 runs to 17 residues. The germline gives CDR1 MDHEN, CDR2 SYDVKM. CDR3 loop: CASSDSNYPTNTGELFF. The CDR3 DNA reads TGTGCCAGCAGTGATTCAAACTACCCTACTAACACCGGGGAGCTGTTTTTT.

The chain uses TRBV19 and TRBJ1-1; D unclear. Germline V gene lookup returns CDR1 LNHDA and CDR2 SQIVND (reference sequence). The CDR3 totals 13 residues. V was trimmed by 7 bases and J by 2 bases, leaving 11 bases between them. The CDR3 region is CASMRSLNTEAFF. CDR3 nucleotides: TGTGCCAGTATGAGGAGTTTAAACACTGAAGCTTTCTTT. The full variable domain, with the rest looked up from reference TRBV19 and TRBJ1-1, is DGGITQSPKYLFRKEGQNVTLSCEQNLNHDAMYWYRQDPGQGLRLIYYSQIVNDFQKGDIAEGYSVSREKKESFPLTVTSAQKNPTAFYLCASMRSLNTEAFFGQGTRLTVV.

The V and J genes are TRBV11-2 and TRBJ1-6; no clear D. The germline V gene has CDR1 SGHAT and CDR2 FQNNGV. V lost 3 bases, J lost 11 bases, and 11 bases lay in between. CDR3 length: 13 residues. CDR3 amino acids: CASSFMASPPLHF. In DNA form, the CDR3 reads TGTGCCAGCAGCTTTATGGCTTCTCCACCCCTCCACTTT.

To note about this clone: Other DNA sequences in this sample translate to the same CDR3. Here the CDR3 reads CASSLGTSGNEQFF. CDR3 nucleotides: TGCGCCAGCAGCCTTGGGACTAGCGGGAATGAGCAGTTCTTC. This rearrangement joins TRBV5-1 to TRBJ2-1; 12 bases map to TRBD2. The junction had 3 bases not matched to a gene; V was cut back by 4 bases and J by 7 bases. The CDR3 has 14 residues. Per germline, CDR1 SGHRS and CDR2 YFSETQ.

J is TRBJ2-2 and V is TRBV28; 8 bases map to TRBD1. Germline CDR1 reads MDHEN; CDR2 reads SYDVKM. The CDR3 spans 19 residues. Trimming removed 4 bases from V and 0 bases from J; junction bases left unmatched: 13. CDR3 region: CASSYPGQAIISNTGELFF. The CDR3 DNA sequence: TGTGCCAGCAGTTACCCGGGACAGGCCATCATATCGAACACCGGGGAGCTGTTTTTT.

J is TRBJ1-5 and V is TRBV18, with a tentative D call TRBD1 (6 bases). The CDR3 totals 14 residues. CDR1 and CDR2 from the germline V gene are KGHSH and LQKENI. The V gene lost 2 bases and the J gene lost 5 bases, with 10 bases spanning the gap. CDR3 sequence (DNA): TGTGCCAGCTCACCATCAGGGGCCGATCAGCCCCAGCATTTT. It codes for CASSPSGADQPQHF.

The rearrangement uses TRBV27 and TRBJ2-7; D possibly corresponds to TRBD1 (6 bases). In germline, CDR1 is MNHEY, CDR2 SMNVEV (reference sequence). The CDR3 has 15 amino acids. V was clipped by 0 bases and J by 0 bases, with 9 bases between them. DNA of the CDR3: TGTGCCAGCAGTTTATCGAGGGGGAACTCCTACGAGCAGTACTTC. Translated, it gives CASSLSRGNSYEQYF.